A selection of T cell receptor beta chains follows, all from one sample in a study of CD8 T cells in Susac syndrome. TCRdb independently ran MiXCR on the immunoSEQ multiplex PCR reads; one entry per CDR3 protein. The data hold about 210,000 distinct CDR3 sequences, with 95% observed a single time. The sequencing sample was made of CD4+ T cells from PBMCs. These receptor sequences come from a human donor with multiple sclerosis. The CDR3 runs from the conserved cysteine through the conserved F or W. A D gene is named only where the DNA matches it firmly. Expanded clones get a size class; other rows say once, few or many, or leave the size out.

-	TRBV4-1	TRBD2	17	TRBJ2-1	CASSQDPPSGGAWEQFF	TGCGCCAGCAGCCAAGATCCGCCTAGCGGGGGGGCCTGGGAGCAGTTCTTC
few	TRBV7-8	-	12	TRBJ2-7	CASSLVSGLQYF	TGTGCCAGCAGCTTAGTTTCGGGGCTGCAGTACTTC
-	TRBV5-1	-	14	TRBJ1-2	CASKGEARAYGYTF	TGCGCCAGCAAGGGAGAGGCCAGGGCGTATGGCTACACCTTC
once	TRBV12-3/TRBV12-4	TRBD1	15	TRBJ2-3	CASLRDREDTDTQYF	TGTGCCAGTCTAAGGGACAGGGAGGACACAGATACGCAGTATTTT
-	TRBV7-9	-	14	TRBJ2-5	CASSLEPLQETQYF	TGTGCCAGCAGCTTAGAACCATTACAAGAGACCCAGTACTTC
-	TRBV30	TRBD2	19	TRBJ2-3	CAWTPLVVPERGSTDTQYF	TGTGCCTGGACCCCCCTCGTAGTTCCTGAGCGGGGTAGCACAGATACGCAGTATTTT
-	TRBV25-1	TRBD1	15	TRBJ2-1	CASSPRDRVYNEQFF	TGTGCCAGCAGTCCCCGGGACAGGGTCTACAATGAGCAGTTCTTC
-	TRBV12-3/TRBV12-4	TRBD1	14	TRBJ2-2	CASLTGGAFGELFF	TGTGCCAGCCTGACAGGGGGCGCATTCGGGGAGCTGTTTTTT
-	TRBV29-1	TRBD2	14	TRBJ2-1	CSAGSSGAYNEQFF	TGCAGCGCAGGGAGTAGCGGGGCTTACAATGAGCAGTTCTTC
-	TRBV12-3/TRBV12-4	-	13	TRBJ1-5	CASSLSSVEPQHF	TGTGCCAGCAGCCTATCCTCTGTGGAGCCCCAGCATTTT
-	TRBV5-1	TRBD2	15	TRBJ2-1	CASSLALAEGNEQFF	TGCGCCAGCAGCTTGGCCCTAGCGGAGGGGAATGAGCAGTTCTTC
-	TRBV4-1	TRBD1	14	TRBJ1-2	CASSAPGQDYGYTF	TGCGCCAGCAGCGCACCGGGACAGGATTATGGCTACACCTTC
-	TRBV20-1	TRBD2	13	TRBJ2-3	CSGGLAVTDTQYF	TGCAGTGGGGGACTAGCGGTCACAGATACGCAGTATTTT
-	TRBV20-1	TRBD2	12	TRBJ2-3	CSAISGGPPQYF	TGCAGTGCTATCTCGGGGGGGCCCCCGCAGTATTTT
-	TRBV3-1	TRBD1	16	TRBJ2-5	CASSHAAGTGQETQYF	TGTGCCAGCAGCCATGCTGCCGGGACAGGGCAAGAGACCCAGTACTTC
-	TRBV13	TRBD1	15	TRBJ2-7	CASSKAGRTGGEQYF	TGTGCCAGCAGCAAGGCGGGAAGGACAGGGGGGGAGCAGTACTTC
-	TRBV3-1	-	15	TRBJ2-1	CASSQEDRFYNEQFF	TGTGCCAGCAGCCAAGAGGACAGATTTTACAATGAGCAGTTCTTC
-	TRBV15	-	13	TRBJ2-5	CATTGVGQETQYF	TGTGCCACCACCGGGGTAGGCCAAGAGACCCAGTACTTC
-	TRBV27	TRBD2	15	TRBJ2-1	CASSLGGGVYNEQFF	TGTGCCAGCAGTTTAGGCGGGGGGGTCTACAATGAGCAGTTCTTC
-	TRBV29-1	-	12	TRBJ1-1	CSVGRQYTEAFF	TGCAGCGTTGGAAGGCAATACACTGAAGCTTTCTTT
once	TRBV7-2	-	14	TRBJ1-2	CASSLVGSLADYTF	TGTGCCAGCAGCTTAGTTGGTTCTTTGGCGGACTACACCTTC
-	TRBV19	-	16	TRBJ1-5	CASSIRDTAPNQPQHF	TGTGCCAGTAGTATTAGGGACACCGCACCCAATCAGCCCCAGCATTTT
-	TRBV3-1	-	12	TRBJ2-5	CASSPGLGTQYF	TGTGCCAGCAGCCCTGGTTTAGGAACCCAGTACTTC
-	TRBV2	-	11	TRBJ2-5	CASSRVETQYF	TGTGCCAGCAGTAGGGTTGAGACCCAGTACTTC
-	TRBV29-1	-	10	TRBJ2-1	CSAGPVIEFF	TGCAGCGCCGGACCTGTAATCGAATTCTTC
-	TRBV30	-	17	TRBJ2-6	CAWTRPGQISGANVLTF	TGTGCCTGGACCCGCCCCGGACAGATCTCTGGGGCCAACGTCCTGACTTTC
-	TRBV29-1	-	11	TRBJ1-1	CSVQPNTEAFF	TGCAGCGTACAGCCGAACACTGAAGCTTTCTTT
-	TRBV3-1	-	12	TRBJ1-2	CASSQLRYGYTF	TGTGCCAGCAGCCAACTCCGGTATGGCTACACCTTC
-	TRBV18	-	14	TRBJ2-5	CASSPGGAVETQYF	TGTGCCAGCTCACCCGGGGGCGCGGTAGAGACCCAGTACTTC
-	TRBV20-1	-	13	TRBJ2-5	CSARVPGQETQYF	TGCAGTGCTAGAGTTCCAGGGCAAGAGACCCAGTACTTC
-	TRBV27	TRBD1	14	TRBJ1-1	CASSLVRGRSEAFF	TGTGCCAGCAGTCTCGTCAGGGGGCGGTCTGAAGCTTTCTTT
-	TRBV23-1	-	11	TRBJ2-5	CVEGGGETQYF	TGCGTGGAGGGAGGGGGAGAGACCCAGTACTTC
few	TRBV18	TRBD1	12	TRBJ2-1	CASSPTGNEQFF	TGTGCCAGCTCACCGACAGGGAATGAGCAGTTCTTC
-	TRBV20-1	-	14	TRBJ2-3	CSARGDRLADTQYF	TGCAGTGCTAGAGGGGACCGGCTGGCAGATACGCAGTATTTT
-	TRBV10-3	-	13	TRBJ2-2	CAISDVEPGELFF	TGTGCCATCAGTGACGTTGAGCCCGGGGAGCTGTTTTTT
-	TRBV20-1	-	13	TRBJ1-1	CSATGGAATEAFF	TGCAGTGCTACGGGAGGGGCAGCGACTGAAGCTTTCTTT
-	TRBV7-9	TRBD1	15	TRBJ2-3	CASTPTEGAGDTQYF	TGTGCCAGCACCCCAACCGAGGGGGCTGGAGATACGCAGTATTTT
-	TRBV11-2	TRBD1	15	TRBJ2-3	CASSLTGQQTDTQYF	TGTGCCAGCAGCTTAACGGGACAGCAAACAGATACGCAGTATTTT
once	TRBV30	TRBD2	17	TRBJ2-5	CAWTTPPSSGDPGTQYF	TGTGCCTGGACCACCCCCCCGTCTAGCGGGGACCCAGGGACCCAGTACTTC
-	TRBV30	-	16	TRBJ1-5	CAWSSKYRDSNQPQHF	TGTGCCTGGAGTAGCAAGTACAGGGATAGCAATCAGCCCCAGCATTTT
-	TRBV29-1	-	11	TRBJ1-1	CSVESGRSAFF	TGCAGCGTTGAGTCCGGTCGTTCAGCTTTCTTT
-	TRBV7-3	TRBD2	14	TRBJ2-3	CASSSRTSEDTQYF	TGTGCCAGCAGCTCCCGTACTAGCGAGGATACGCAGTATTTT
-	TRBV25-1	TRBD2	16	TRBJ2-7	CASSEFPGGSSYEQYF	TGTGCCAGCAGTGAATTTCCGGGAGGGAGCTCCTACGAGCAGTACTTC
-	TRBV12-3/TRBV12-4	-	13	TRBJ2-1	CASGRRRHNEQFF	TGTGCCAGCGGCCGGAGGAGACACAATGAGCAGTTCTTC
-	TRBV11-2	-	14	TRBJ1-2	CASSSVGGGYGYTF	TGTGCCAGCAGCTCGGTGGGGGGAGGCTATGGCTACACCTTC
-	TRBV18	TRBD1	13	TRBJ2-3	CASSTGVADTQYF	TGTGCCAGCTCTACAGGGGTGGCAGATACGCAGTATTTT
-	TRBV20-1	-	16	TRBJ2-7	CSARSLGAGNRGEQYF	TGCAGTGCTAGATCCCTGGGTGCTGGAAATCGGGGCGAGCAGTACTTC
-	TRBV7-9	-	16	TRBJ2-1	CASSLPGRAIRNEQFF	TGTGCCAGCAGCTTACCCGGCAGGGCGATTCGCAATGAGCAGTTCTTC
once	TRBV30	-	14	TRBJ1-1	CAWSAGRGNTEAFF	TGTGCCTGGAGTGCTGGACGGGGGAACACTGAAGCTTTCTTT
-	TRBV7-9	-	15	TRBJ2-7	CASTSPGDPSYEQYF	TGTGCCAGCACCTCCCCAGGGGACCCCTCCTACGAGCAGTACTTC
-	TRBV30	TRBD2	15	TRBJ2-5	CAWSVLAGGPETQYF	TGTGCCTGGAGTGTACTAGCGGGGGGGCCGGAGACCCAGTACTTC
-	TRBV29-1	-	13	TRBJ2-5	CSSKWEIQETQYF	TGCAGTTCAAAGTGGGAAATCCAAGAGACCCAGTACTTC